The 18 T cell receptor beta chains below all came from one sample that was sequenced in a study of blood T cell repertoires in COVID-19. Data came from immunoSEQ multiplex PCR; TCRdb stores just in-frame clones and leaves some out. The table records 250,000 or so clones, roughly 89% of them present only once. Input material: peripheral blood. The receptor set was obtained from a woman between 40 and 50 years old who had recovered from COVID-19.

This clone was seen once. The chain couples TRBV6-6 to TRBJ2-7; 15 nucleotides line up with TRBD2. Trimming at V came to 5 bases and at J to 4 bases, leaving 9 bases not matched to a gene. The CDR3 sequence is 17 residues long. CDR1 and CDR2 from the germline V gene are MNHNY and SVGAGI (reference sequence). The CDR3 DNA follows: TGTGCCAGCAGTCCTCATTCGGGACTAGCGGGAGGATACGAGCAGTACTTC. Protein sequence: CASSPHSGLAGGYEQYF.

This chain uses TRBV5-6 with TRBJ2-1; D uncertain. The CDR3 is made up of 14 amino acids. Trimming pared 0 bases from V and 3 bases from J, leaving 7 bases between. Germline V CDR1 and CDR2: SGHDT, YYEEEE. The CDR3, as DNA: TGTGCCAGCAGCTTGGATCCCAACTACAATGAGCAGTTCTTC. This encodes CASSLDPNYNEQFF.

The chain combines TRBV6-6 with TRBJ1-1, with D uncertain. Trimming shortened V by 7 bases and J by 0 bases, and 12 bases separated the two germline ends. The CDR3 extends over 14 amino acids. CDR1 and CDR2 (germline): MNHNY, SVGAGI (reference sequence). The CDR3 region is CASIGGRLNTEAFF. The CDR3, as DNA: TGTGCCAGCATTGGAGGGCGATTGAACACTGAAGCTTTCTTT.

CDR3 protein: CASKLAGGPNAYEQYF. For the CDR3, the DNA is TGTGCCAGTAAACTAGCGGGAGGGCCAAATGCCTACGAGCAGTACTTC. The chain has TRBV19 and TRBJ2-7; 13 bases agree with TRBD2. V shed 7 bases and J 2 bases; nucleotides not matched to a gene: 8. Germline CDR1 and CDR2: LNHDA and SQIVND (reference sequence). This CDR3 comprises 16 residues.

The CDR3 loop is CASSPTDSSYYEQYF. The CDR3 bases are TGTGCCAGCAGTCCAACGGACAGTTCCTACTACGAGCAGTACTTC. The chain joins TRBV27 to TRBJ2-7; TRBD1 might be the D (6 bases). Germline V gene sequence: CDR1 MNHEY, CDR2 SMNVEV (reference sequence). V was pared by 5 bases and J by 3 bases, with 17 bases between. This CDR3 has 15 residues.

The rearrangement links TRBV5-4 to TRBJ2-5, with 8 bases matching TRBD2. V lost 5 bases and J lost 5; bases outside the gene matches: 8. Germline CDR1 SGHNT, CDR2 YYREEE (reference sequence). This CDR3 comprises 14 residues. CDR3 nucleotide sequence: TGTGCCAGCAGTCAGGGACTAGGTGTGGAGACCCAGTACTTC. It translates to CASSQGLGVETQYF.

V is TRBV25-1 and J is TRBJ1-6; no clear D. This CDR3 comprises 16 residues. V was shortened by 5 bases and J by 6 bases, with 17 bases between the two germline ends. CDR1 MGHDK and CDR2 SYGVNS come from the germline V gene. CDR3 loop: CASSPAYRTGNSPLHF. DNA of the CDR3: TGTGCCAGCAGTCCCGCTTACCGAACGGGTAATTCACCCCTCCACTTT.

The V and J genes are TRBV27 and TRBJ2-2, with unresolved D. In germline, CDR1 is MNHEY, CDR2 SMNVEV (reference sequence). The CDR3 has 15 residues. V was shortened by 6 bases and J by 0 bases, with 11 bases between the two germline ends. The CDR3 here is CASSQFQANTGELFF. The DNA of the CDR3 is TGTGCCAGCAGCCAGTTCCAGGCGAACACCGGGGAGCTGTTTTTT.

The V gene is TRBV19, the J gene TRBJ1-2; 10 positions match TRBD1. Germline CDR1 reads LNHDA; CDR2 reads SQIVND (reference sequence). This CDR3 spans 13 amino acids. The V segment lost 5 bases and the J segment 7 bases; nucleotides outside the gene matches: 4. CDR3 region: CASSRDRGGGYTF. CDR3 DNA: TGTGCCAGTAGTCGGGACAGGGGAGGTGGCTACACCTTC.

This sequence joins TRBV18 and TRBJ2-2, with 7 bases fitting TRBD1. Germline V gives CDR1 KGHSH, CDR2 LQKENI. CDR3 length: 15 residues. V shed 0 bases, J shed 3 bases, and the junction held 1 base outside the gene matches. The CDR3 nucleotides read TGTGCCAGCTCACCACCAGGGGGCTACACCGGGGAGCTGTTTTTT. Encoded protein: CASSPPGGYTGELFF.

V is TRBV5-1 and J is TRBJ2-5, with 11 nucleotides matching TRBD1. Germline CDR1 and CDR2: SGHRS and YFSETQ. The CDR3 extends over 18 amino acids. With V trimmed by 4 bases and J by 0 bases, 11 bases remained unmatched. The CDR3 is CASSRGQGGLNYQETQYF. CDR3 DNA: TGCGCCAGCAGCCGGGGACAGGGGGGACTAAATTACCAAGAGACCCAGTACTTC.

The chain uses TRBV4-1 and TRBJ2-5, with D maybe TRBD2 (6 bases). Germline CDR1 MGHRA, CDR2 YSYEKL. Trimming pared 3 bases from V and 2 bases from J, leaving 13 bases between. The CDR3 is 15 amino acids. The CDR3 sequence: CASSHRDGGQETQYF. CDR3 in DNA: TGCGCCAGCAGCCACAGAGATGGGGGGCAAGAGACCCAGTACTTC.

The chain joins TRBV2 to TRBJ1-6, with 9 bases that match TRBD1. Looked up from germline, CDR1 is SNHLY and CDR2 is FYNNEI. With V trimmed by 3 bases and J by 5 bases, 2 bases remained unmatched. The CDR3 contains 15 residues. Here the CDR3 reads CASSERTGDNSPLHF. As DNA, the CDR3 is TGTGCCAGCAGTGAGCGGACAGGGGATAATTCACCCCTCCACTTT.

The rearrangement joins TRBV20-1 to TRBJ2-3, with 10 bases matching TRBD1. The CDR3 is 14 amino acids. CDR1 and CDR2 from the germline V gene are DFQATT and SNEGSKA (reference sequence). J was trimmed by 4 bases and V by 3 bases; bases with no gene match: 4. DNA of the CDR3: TGCAGTGCTAGTCCCGGGACAGGGGCAGATACGCAGTATTTT. It codes for CSASPGTGADTQYF.

This chain joins TRBV2 and TRBJ1-3, with D maybe TRBD1 (5 bases). The germline V and J ends were trimmed by 4 bases and 0 bases, with 10 bases remaining between them. The CDR3 is 15 amino acids. In germline, CDR1 is SNHLY, CDR2 FYNNEI. Written as DNA, the CDR3 is TGTGCCAGCAGTGTTCCACAGGCCTCTGGAAACACCATATATTTT. This gives the protein CASSVPQASGNTIYF.

The J gene is TRBJ1-4, the V gene TRBV24-1, with TRBD1 as a possible D gene (5 bases). Germline V gene lookup returns CDR1 KGHDR and CDR2 SFDVKD. Trimming pared 5 bases from V and 6 bases from J, leaving 12 bases between. The CDR3 loop spans 14 amino acids. The CDR3 DNA reads TGTGCCACCAGTGGTGGGGCCGGATATGAAAAACTGTTTTTT. Translation: CATSGGAGYEKLFF.

Only a few counts were recorded for this clone. This CDR3 is also generated by other DNA sequences in the sample. The rearrangement uses TRBV2 and TRBJ2-7; no definite D call. This CDR3 contains 11 residues. Per germline, CDR1 SNHLY and CDR2 FYNNEI. V dropped 6 bases and J dropped 4 bases, with 7 bases sitting between them. CDR3 in amino acids: CASSGEYEQYF. In nucleotides, the CDR3 is TGTGCCAGCAGCGGAGAATACGAGCAGTACTTC.

This chain links TRBV28 with TRBJ2-1; TRBD2 matches 7 bases. CDR1 and CDR2 (germline): MDHEN, SYDVKM. The V segment lost 4 bases and the J segment 3 bases; nucleotides outside the gene matches: 6. This CDR3 region has 15 residues. The CDR3 bases are TGTGCCAGCAGTTCCCACCGGGACTACTACAATGAGCAGTTCTTC. Translation gives CASSSHRDYYNEQFF.